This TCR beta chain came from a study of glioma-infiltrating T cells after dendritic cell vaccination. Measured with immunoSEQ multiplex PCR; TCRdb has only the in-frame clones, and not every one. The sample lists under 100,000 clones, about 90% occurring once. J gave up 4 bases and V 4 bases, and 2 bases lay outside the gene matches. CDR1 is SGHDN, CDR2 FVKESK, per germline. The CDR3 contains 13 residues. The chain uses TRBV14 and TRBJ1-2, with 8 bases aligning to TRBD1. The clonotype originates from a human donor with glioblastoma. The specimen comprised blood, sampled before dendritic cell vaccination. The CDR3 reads CASSPTGGYGYTF. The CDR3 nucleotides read TGTGCCAGCAGCCCAACAGGGGGCTATGGCTACACCTTC. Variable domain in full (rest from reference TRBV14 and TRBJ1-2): EAGVTQFPSHSVIEKGQTVTLRCDPISGHDNLYWYRRVMGKEIKFLLHFVKESKQDESGMPNNRFLAERTGGTYSTLKVQPAELEDSGVYFCASSPTGGYGYTFGSGTRLTVV.